Sequencing of this TCR beta chain was carried out in a study of regulatory T cells in long-lasting Graves disease. The time point denotes: newly diagnosed GD, antithyroid drugs for less than 3 months. After RNA was extracted from PBMCs, the TCR library was made from it. CDR3 length equals 15 residues. V was clipped by 7 bases and J by 8 bases, with 18 bases between them. Germline V gene data show CDR1 as LNHDA and CDR2 as SQIVND (reference sequence). iRepertoire HTBI primers and Arm-PCR of CDR3 regions built TCR beta libraries. From the multiplex PCR reads, TCRdb called clonotypes with MiXCR, one entry per CDR3 protein. Here the sample spans 680,000 or so distinct CDR3 sequences, about 16% being singletons. A further study also used this sample, focusing on T cells in Graves' hyperthyroidism and ophthalmopathy.

This receptor was obtained from a woman under 40 with Graves disease. This rearrangement joins TRBV19 to TRBJ1-6; weak D call: TRBD1 (5 bases). This specimen consisted of peripheral blood mononuclear cells (PBMCs), obtained at new diagnosis, from a patient treated with antithyroid drugs. The CDR3 bases are TGTGCCAGTAATCAAGGCCCGGGGACTCATTCACCCCTCCACTTT. Translating gives CASNQGPGTHSPLHF.